A single sample is the source of the 14 T cell receptor beta chains below, sequenced in a study of molecular identifiers for immune sequencing clone quantification. From the PCR reads, TCRdb called clonotypes with MiXCR, one entry per CDR3 protein. The data contain over 300,000 distinct CDR3 sequences, roughly 24% of them singletons. The sample taken for sequencing was naive CD8+ T cells from blood, with Jurkat cell RNA spiked in. Subset specified: FACS-sorted CD8+CD4-CCR7+CD45RA+ naive T cells. These TCRs come from a human donor in good health. Some libraries in this study had Jurkat cell RNA spiked in.

The chain has TRBV5-6 and TRBJ2-3; 10 bases are shared with TRBD2. Germline trimming cut 0 bases from V and 5 bases from J; bases unmatched to any gene: 6. The CDR3 is 16 amino acids. CDR1 and CDR2 from the germline V gene are SGHDT and YYEEEE. The CDR3 DNA sequence: TGTGCCAGCAGCTTGGAACTAGCGGGAATACGAGATACGCAGTATTTT. As protein: CASSLELAGIRDTQYF.

This clonotype was counted ten times or more. The chain combines TRBV19 with TRBJ2-7; D may match TRBD1 or TRBD2 (5 bases each). CDR3 size: 15 residues. The germline V gene has CDR1 LNHDA and CDR2 SQIVND (reference sequence). V dropped 5 bases and J dropped 6 bases, with 20 bases sitting between them. The CDR3 DNA reads TGTGCCAGTAGTGTCTCCTCCCCAGGGAGAGGCGAGCAGTACTTC. It codes for CASSVSSPGRGEQYF. The full variable domain, in which reference TRBV19 and TRBJ2-7 provide the parts outside the CDR3, is DGGITQSPKYLFRKEGQNVTLSCEQNLNHDAMYWYRQDPGQGLRLIYYSQIVNDFQKGDIAEGYSVSREKKESFPLTVTSAQKNPTAFYLCASSVSSPGRGEQYFGPGTRLTVT.

This clonotype was recorded at least ten times. The V gene is TRBV6-5, the J gene TRBJ2-3; D perhaps matches TRBD1 (6 bases). Trimming pared 4 bases from V and 4 bases from J, leaving 12 bases between. This CDR3 is 14 amino acids long. Germline V gene data show CDR1 as MNHEY and CDR2 as SVGAGI. CDR3 DNA: TGTGCCAGCAGTTCGAACAGGGTCTCAGATACGCAGTATTTT. It codes for CASSSNRVSDTQYF.

As for this clonotype: It is likely a read error, because the conserved phenylalanine at the end of the CDR3 is missing. V is TRBV5-3 and J is TRBJ2-7, with TRBD2 matching over 11 bases. TRBV5-3 is treated as an ORF (open reading frame) with a function not yet certain. J gave up 2 bases and V 8 bases, and 9 bases lay outside the gene matches. This CDR3 has 15 residues. CDR3 nucleotide sequence: TGTGCCAGCAGCCCAGGACTAGCGGGTACCTACGAGCAGTACATC. It codes for CASSPGLAGTYEQYI.

The chain joins TRBV13 to TRBJ2-7, with TRBD2 identical over 7 bases. This CDR3 has 17 residues. The V gene end was trimmed by 2 bases and the J gene end by 2 bases; junction bases not matched to a gene: 12. From germline, CDR1 is PRHDT and CDR2 FYEKMQ (reference sequence). The CDR3 region has the DNA TGTGCCAGCAGCTTATGGGGGTCGGGGGGAGAAGCCTACGAGCAGTACTTC. Its translation: CASSLWGSGGEAYEQYF. Based on the CDR3 plus reference TRBV13 and TRBJ2-7, the full variable domain is AAGVIQSPRHLIKEKRETATLKCYPIPRHDTVYWYQQGPGQDPQFLISFYEKMQSDKGSIPDRFSAQQFSDYHSELNMSSLELGDSALYFCASSLWGSGGEAYEQYFGPGTRLTVT.

This chain joins TRBV20-1 and TRBJ2-3, with unresolved D. Trimming pared 5 bases from V and 4 bases from J, leaving 19 bases between. Looked up from germline, CDR1 is DFQATT and CDR2 is SNEGSKA (reference sequence). The CDR3 has 15 amino acids. Here the CDR3 DNA reads TGCAGTGCTCCGCGGACGTCTTATGCGGCAGATACGCAGTATTTT. It encodes CSAPRTSYAADTQYF.

As to this clonotype: A much bigger clone sits one base away, suggesting this may be a read error. This chain uses TRBV20-1 with TRBJ2-7; D is unresolved. V lost 6 bases, J lost 2 bases, and 17 bases lay in between. Germline V gene sequence: CDR1 DFQATT, CDR2 SNEGSKA (reference sequence). The CDR3 spans 14 residues. CDR3 coding DNA: TGCAGTGCCCATGACCCCGGGCTCCCCTACGAGCAGTACTTC. Protein product: CSAHDPGLPYEQYF.

On this clonotype: With a much larger clone just one base away, this may be a read error. The chain joins TRBV5-6 to TRBJ2-7; a weak D match, TRBD1 (5 bases). Germline loops: CDR1 SGHDT, CDR2 YYEEEE. The germline V and J ends were trimmed by 4 bases and 2 bases, with 16 bases remaining between them. CDR3 size: 15 residues. This chain's CDR3 is CASSTSQGIAYEQYF. CDR3 nucleotide sequence: TGTGCCAGCAGCACGAGTCAGGGTATTGCCTACGAGCAGTACTTC. Supplemented by reference TRBV5-6 and TRBJ2-7, the full variable domain reads DAGVTQSPTHLIKTRGQQVTLRCSPKSGHDTVSWYQQALGQGPQFIFQYYEEEERQRGNFPDRFSGHQFPNYSSELNVNALLLGDSALYLCASSTSQGIAYEQYFGPGTRLTVT.

The genes are TRBV11-2 and TRBJ2-7, with D hard to call. This CDR3 is built from 14 residues. Germline V gene sequence: CDR1 SGHAT, CDR2 FQNNGV. V lost 5 bases, J lost 0 bases, and 11 bases lay in between. The CDR3 here is CASSPWFGSYEQYF. In nucleotides, the CDR3 is TGTGCCAGCAGCCCTTGGTTTGGCTCCTACGAGCAGTACTTC.

The gene calls are TRBV7-8 and TRBJ2-7; possible D gene TRBD2, 5 bases. Trimming stripped 0 bases from V and 3 bases from J, with 12 bases between. The CDR3 sequence is 15 residues long. From germline, CDR1 is SGHVS and CDR2 FQNEAQ. In DNA form, the CDR3 reads TGTGCCAGCAGCTTAGCGTTTCGGGGAAGCTACGAGCAGTACTTC. Its translation: CASSLAFRGSYEQYF.

This clonotype has at least ten counts. The rearrangement joins TRBV7-9 to TRBJ1-1, with D perhaps TRBD1 (5 bases). The ends were cut back, 6 bases at V and 6 bases at J, with 11 bases in the middle. The CDR3 extends over 12 amino acids. Germline CDR1 reads SEHNR; CDR2 reads FQNEAQ (reference sequence). CDR3 sequence (DNA): TGTGCCAGCAGACCAGGGAGCGCTGAAGCTTTCTTT. Translation: CASRPGSAEAFF.

As to this clonotype: One base away lies a much larger clone, so this may be a sequencing read error. The chain couples TRBV9 to TRBJ2-4; 9 nucleotides align to TRBD2. V was clipped by 4 bases and J by 8 bases; unmatched bases: 7. CDR3 length: 14 amino acids. Germline V CDR1 and CDR2: SGDLS, YYNGEE. In nucleotides, the CDR3 is TGTGCCAGCAGCCCGGGGACTAGCTTCGACATTCAGTACTTC. Translation: CASSPGTSFDIQYF.

The sample holds many counts of this clonotype. The V and J genes are TRBV7-9 and TRBJ2-7, with 8 positions matching TRBD2. This CDR3 region has 14 residues. V dropped 5 bases and J dropped 3; count of bases not matched to a gene: 6. CDR1 is SEHNR and CDR2 is FQNEAQ in the germline V gene (reference sequence). The chain's CDR3 is CASSRGGALYEQYF. In DNA form, the CDR3 reads TGTGCCAGCAGCCGGGGGGGAGCCCTCTACGAGCAGTACTTC.

This clonotype was seen repeatedly, ten times or more. The chain is built from TRBV25-1 and TRBJ1-1; 8 positions match TRBD1. This CDR3 region has 15 residues. The germline gives CDR1 MGHDK, CDR2 SYGVNS. J was trimmed by 0 bases and V by 4 bases; bases with no gene match: 4. The CDR3 protein is CASSVGTGMNTEAFF. DNA for the CDR3: TGTGCCAGCAGTGTAGGGACAGGAATGAACACTGAAGCTTTCTTT. Full variable domain (rest looked up from reference TRBV25-1 and TRBJ1-1): EADIYQTPRYLVIGTGKKITLECSQTMGHDKMYWYQQDPGMELHLIHYSYGVNSTEKGDLSSESTVSRIRTEHFPLTLESARPSHTSQYLCASSVGTGMNTEAFFGQGTRLTVV.